This T cell receptor (beta chain) emerged from a study of metastatic and nonmetastatic thyroid tumors. In the study overall: The authors compared repertoires across blood and tumor or nodule tissue from malignant and benign thyroid patients.

Authors' processing steps: What underpinned the distant-metastasis classifier for papillary thyroid cancer was the set of CDR3 differences across clinicopathological groups. Using MiXCR, TCRdb reanalyzed the PCR reads. The V and J calls come from TCRdb's annotation, not from the publication. The sample has 20,000 to 30,000 clones, 20% to 25% seen once; the top ten hold approximately 13%. Before thyroid surgery, none of the patients had received any treatment. This clone was counted many times. This may come from a read error, since a much larger clone is one base off. Trimming stripped 4 bases from V and 2 bases from J, with 10 bases between. The CDR3 covers 14 residues.

This sequence was found in a male donor with papillary thyroid cancer or a benign thyroid nodule (not recorded which). Some clones in this sample may be carry-over from other donors' samples. The rearrangement joins TRBV12-3 or TRBV12-4 to TRBJ2-3; D tentatively fits TRBD1 or TRBD2 (5 bases each). The sequenced sample consisted of blood. This CDR3 reads CASSSHGTTDTQYF. CDR3 sequence (DNA): TGTGCCAGCAGTTCCCATGGGACCACAGATACGCAGTATTTT.